The 5 T cell receptor beta chains reported below all come from one sample, sequenced in a study of CD8+CD57+ T cells in acquired aplastic anemia. Genomic DNA served as template for TCR beta VDJ and CDR3 profiling. Each CDR3 protein gets one entry after TCRdb re-called the reads with MiXCR. Among 150,000 to 200,000 distinct CDR3 sequences listed, roughly 48% were seen once. Sequenced patients had shown CD8+CD57+ cell expansion by flow cytometry. The source material was sorted CD4+, CD8+, or CD8+CD57+ T cells (not recorded which) from PBMCs. Receptor source: a human donor with aplastic anemia.

In this sample, this clonotype turned up many times. The chain is built from TRBV7-9 and TRBJ1-1; D may be TRBD1 (5 bases). This CDR3 region has 13 residues. The ends were cut back, 5 bases at V and 1 base at J, with 8 bases in the middle. Germline V lookup: CDR1 SEHNR, CDR2 FQNEAQ (reference sequence). CDR3 nucleotide sequence: TGTGCCAGCAGCATGGGACCGAACACTGAAGCTTTCTTT. Translation gives CASSMGPNTEAFF.

DNA for the CDR3: TGCAGCGTTGCGCCGCCGGGACCTCAAGAGACCCAGTACTTC. Translating gives CSVAPPGPQETQYF. The chain is built from TRBV29-1 and TRBJ2-5; D is tentatively TRBD1 or TRBD2 (5 bases each). Germline V gene data show CDR1 as SQVTM and CDR2 as ANQGSEA. Trimming shortened V by 4 bases and J by 2 bases, and 14 bases separated the two germline ends. This CDR3 region has 14 residues.

This clonotype was seen at least ten times. V usage is TRBV11-2 and J usage is TRBJ2-1, with D maybe TRBD2 (6 bases). CDR3 length: 15 residues. Germline values: CDR1 SGHAT, CDR2 FQNNGV. Between the trimmed V and J ends, which lost 5 bases and 8 bases, there was a span of 19 bases. In DNA form, the CDR3 reads TGTGCCAGCAGCCCAGGTCTCCGTGGGGAGGATGAGCAGTTCTTC. Amino acid sequence: CASSPGLRGEDEQFF.

The CDR3 coding sequence is TGTGCCAGCAGCCAAGGGACTAGCGGGGGAGGTGAGCAGTTCTTC. Protein: CASSQGTSGGGEQFF. This chain links TRBV4-2 with TRBJ2-1, with 13 bases fitting TRBD2. The J segment lost 9 bases and the V segment lost 1 base, leaving 3 bases of the junction unmatched. CDR1 is LGHNA, CDR2 YNFKEQ, per germline. The CDR3 is 15 residues long.

The chain couples TRBV24-1 to TRBJ1-2, with 9 bases fitting TRBD1. The CDR3 has 17 amino acids. With 0 bases clipped from V and 0 bases from J, the junction kept 4 bases outside the gene matches. From germline, CDR1 is KGHDR and CDR2 SFDVKD. The CDR3 sequence: CATSDLPGQGANYGYTF. The CDR3 DNA sequence: TGTGCCACCAGTGATTTGCCGGGACAGGGAGCTAACTATGGCTACACCTTC.